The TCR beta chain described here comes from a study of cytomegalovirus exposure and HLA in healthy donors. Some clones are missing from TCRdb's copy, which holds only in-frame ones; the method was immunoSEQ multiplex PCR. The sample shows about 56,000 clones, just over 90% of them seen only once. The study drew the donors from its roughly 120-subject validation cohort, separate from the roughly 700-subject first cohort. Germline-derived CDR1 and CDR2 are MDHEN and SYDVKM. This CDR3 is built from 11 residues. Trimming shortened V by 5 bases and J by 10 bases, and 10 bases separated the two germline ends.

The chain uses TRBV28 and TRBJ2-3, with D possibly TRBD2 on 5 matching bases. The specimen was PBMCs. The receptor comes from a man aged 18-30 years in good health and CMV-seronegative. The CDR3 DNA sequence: TGTGCCAGCAGTCAGGACTTGGCGCAGTATTTT. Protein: CASSQDLAQYF.